This TCR beta chain emerged from a study of T-cell memory formation after mild COVID-19. Study-wide findings and caveats: There was a balanced CD4/CD8 profile in clones contracting day 15 to 85, and later expanders leaned CD4+. Chiefly within CM and EM were the contracting CD4+ clones; CD8+ ones were within EMRA. In pre-infection memory, a portion of responding clones appeared, which suggested that cross-reactive memory joined.

TCRdb used MiXCR to reprocess the 5' RACE reads, holding one entry per CDR3 protein. Among fewer than 35,000 distinct CDR3 sequences listed, 15% to 20% were seen once. This CDR3 is 15 amino acids long. The V gene's germline CDR1 is SEHNR and CDR2 FQNEAQ (reference sequence). The germline V and J ends were trimmed by 5 bases and 1 base, with 14 bases remaining between them. This clonotype has a count of ten or more. Its specificity is unknown. What was sequenced was PBMCs or a T cell subset sorted from them (not recorded which). The receptor's source is an adult who had mild COVID-19 (a few samples of this study predate the infection). Cell type and time point are not known. This chain uses TRBV7-9 with TRBJ1-1; no firm D call. Written as DNA, the CDR3 is TGTGCCAGCAGCGCCGATGCGGCTTCGAACACTGAAGCTTTCTTT. Translation gives CASSADAASNTEAFF.